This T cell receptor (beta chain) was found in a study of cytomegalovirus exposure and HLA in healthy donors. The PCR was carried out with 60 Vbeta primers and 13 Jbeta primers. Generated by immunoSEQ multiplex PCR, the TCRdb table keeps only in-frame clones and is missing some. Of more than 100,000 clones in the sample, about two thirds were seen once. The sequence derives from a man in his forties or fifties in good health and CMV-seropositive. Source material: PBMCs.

CDR3 region: CASSPESGLTQYF. The CDR3 region has the DNA TGTGCCAGCAGCCCAGAGAGCGGGTTGACCCAGTACTTC. The J gene is TRBJ2-5, the V gene TRBV2; tentative D call: TRBD2 (6 bases). V lost 6 bases and J lost 7, with 15 bases in between. The CDR3 has 13 amino acids. Germline V lookup: CDR1 SNHLY, CDR2 FYNNEI.